This T cell receptor beta chain was sequenced in a study of regulatory T cells. Primers: 52 TRBV forward and 13 TRBJ reverse. Clones were sequenced by immunoSEQ multiplex PCR, and TCRdb holds only the in-frame ones, with some missing. The table records about 20,000 clones, 93% of them present only once. The CDR3 sequence is 12 residues long. The V gene's germline CDR1 is ENHRY and CDR2 SYGVKD. Trimming shortened V by 0 bases and J by 6 bases, and 6 bases separated the two germline ends. The clonotype was recovered from a child younger than 10 with CD3G deficiency. Input material: CD8+ T cells sorted from blood. The chain carries TRBV10-3 and TRBJ2-7; D possibly uses TRBD1 or TRBD2 (5 bases each). Here the CDR3 reads CAISESGGEQYF. The CDR3 nucleotides read TGTGCCATCAGTGAGTCTGGGGGCGAGCAGTACTTC.